This entry lists 2 T cell receptor beta chains sequenced from one sample in a study of Graves' ophthalmopathy and Graves' hyperthyroidism. Researchers took RNA transcripts and amplified TCR beta CDR3 regions from them. HTBI primers were employed in first-round RT-PCR, then a second-round multiplex PCR followed. TCRdb reanalysed the multiplex PCR reads using MiXCR and keeps one entry per CDR3 protein. The sample has hundreds of thousands of distinct CDR3 sequences; around 42% are singletons. Sequencing input: peripheral blood. The receptors derive from an adult man with Graves' ophthalmopathy.

The V gene is TRBV7-3, the J gene TRBJ2-2; the match to TRBD2 covers 10 bases. The CDR3 contains 18 residues. Germline values: CDR1 SGHTA, CDR2 FQGTGA. The trim removed 7 bases at V and 3 bases at J, leaving 14 bases unmatched. CDR3 nucleotides: TGTGCCAGCATCCCCCACCATCTAGCGGGGGACTACACCGGGGAGCTGTTTTTT. This translates into CASIPHHLAGDYTGELFF.

The chain carries TRBV7-9 and TRBJ2-5; TRBD2 agrees at 7 bases. The CDR3 spans 16 residues. Germline V gene sequence: CDR1 SEHNR, CDR2 FQNEAQ (reference sequence). V was pared by 3 bases and J by 5 bases, with 12 bases of the junction left unmatched. In DNA form, the CDR3 reads TGTGCCAGCAGCTTGGGGAGGGAACCTATCCCGGAGACCCAGTACTTC. It translates to CASSLGREPIPETQYF.